The sample holds many counts of the clone carrying this TCR beta chain. The antigen is not known. This specimen belongs to a study of early T cells in non-severe SARS-CoV-2 infection. On the study more broadly: Sequenced bulk RNA came from whole blood that was unsorted, and chains were unpaired.

Study-wide results and caveats: Matching against VDJdb likely underestimated virus-specific expansions, favoring anti-spike CD8.

Individual cDNA molecules were tagged with unique molecular identifiers, the study reported. TCRdb re-called the 5' RACE reads with MiXCR, one entry per CDR3 protein. There are 65,000 to 95,000 distinct CDR3 sequences in the sample; about 17% occur only once, and 2.5% to 3% lies in the top ten. The CDR3 runs 11 residues. The V end lost 6 bases, the J end lost 4 bases, and 6 bases lay between the germline ends. In germline, CDR1 is MNHNS, CDR2 SASEGT. This chain links TRBV6-1 with TRBJ1-1; D unresolved. The receptor comes from an adult who was a healthcare worker with PCR-confirmed SARS-CoV-2 infection or an uninfected control (not recorded which). Sequences were obtained from whole blood. CDR3 protein: CASRESTEAFF. In DNA, the CDR3 is TGTGCCAGCAGAGAAAGCACTGAAGCTTTCTTT.